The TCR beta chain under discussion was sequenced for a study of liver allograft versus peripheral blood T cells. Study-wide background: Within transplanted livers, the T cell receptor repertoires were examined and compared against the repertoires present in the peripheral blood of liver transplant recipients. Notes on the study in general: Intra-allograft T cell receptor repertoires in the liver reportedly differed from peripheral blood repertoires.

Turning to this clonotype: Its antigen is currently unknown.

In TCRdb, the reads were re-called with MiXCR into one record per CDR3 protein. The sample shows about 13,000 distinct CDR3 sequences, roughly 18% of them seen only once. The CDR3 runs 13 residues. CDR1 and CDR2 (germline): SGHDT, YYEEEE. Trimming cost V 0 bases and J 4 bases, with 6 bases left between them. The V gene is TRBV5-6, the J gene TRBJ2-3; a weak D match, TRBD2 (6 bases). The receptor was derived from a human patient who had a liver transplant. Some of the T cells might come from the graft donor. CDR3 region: CASSLGGADTQYF. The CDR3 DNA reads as TGTGCCAGCAGCTTGGGGGGGGCAGATACGCAGTATTTT.